The 28 T cell receptor beta chains below all came from one sample that was sequenced in a study of cytomegalovirus exposure and HLA in healthy donors. It was with 60 Vbeta and 13 Jbeta primers that the PCR ran. Repertoires were generated with immunoSEQ multiplex PCR, while TCRdb's copy carries only in-frame clones and drops some. In the table there are 110,000 to 150,000 clones, 75% to 90% of which are singletons. The sequenced sample consisted of PBMCs. The receptors derive from a female donor in good health and CMV-seronegative.

This clone was seen a few times. The chain is built from TRBV6-1 and TRBJ1-1; no definite D call. Between the trimmed V and J ends, which lost 2 bases and 0 bases, there was a span of 7 bases. The CDR3 loop spans 14 amino acids. CDR1 MNHNS and CDR2 SASEGT come from the germline V gene. The CDR3 nucleotides are TGTGCCAGCAGTGAAACTGTCCTGAACACTGAAGCTTTCTTT. Its protein product is CASSETVLNTEAFF.

The chain couples TRBV2 to TRBJ1-5; 11 positions agree with TRBD1. Germline V gene sequence: CDR1 SNHLY, CDR2 FYNNEI. Germline trimming cut 6 bases from V and 6 bases from J; bases unmatched to any gene: 1. The CDR3 consists of 13 residues. The CDR3 loop reads CASSGQGAQPQHF. Written as DNA, the CDR3 is TGTGCCAGCAGCGGACAGGGGGCTCAGCCCCAGCATTTT.

This chain joins TRBV18 and TRBJ2-5, with a weak D call TRBD2 (5 bases). Germline CDR1 reads KGHSH; CDR2 reads LQKENI. The ends were cut back, 5 bases at V and 5 bases at J, with 9 bases in the middle. The CDR3 is 12 residues long. The CDR3 loop reads CASSREPETQYF. The CDR3 DNA reads TGTGCCAGCTCAAGGGAGCCGGAGACCCAGTACTTC.

The V gene is TRBV28, the J gene TRBJ2-1; 9 bases agree with TRBD2. CDR1 MDHEN and CDR2 SYDVKM come from the germline V gene. V shed 6 bases and J 2 bases; nucleotides not matched to a gene: 5. The CDR3 is 15 amino acids. The CDR3 DNA sequence: TGTGCCAGCAGGGTTAGCGGGAGTGCCTACAATGAGCAGTTCTTC. Translating gives CASRVSGSAYNEQFF.

The V and J genes are TRBV6-5 and TRBJ1-3; D not resolved. The V gene lost 2 bases and the J gene lost 1 base, with 6 bases spanning the gap. This CDR3 spans 14 amino acids. The V gene's germline CDR1 is MNHEY and CDR2 SVGAGI. Written as DNA, the CDR3 is TGTGCCAGCAGTTACAGGGAGTCTGGAAACACCATATATTTT. It is translated as CASSYRESGNTIYF.

The V call is TRBV7-9, the J call TRBJ2-1; TRBD2 might be the D (6 bases). Trimming took 1 base from V and 9 from J, leaving 16 bases between them. CDR3 size: 15 residues. CDR1 and CDR2 (germline): SEHNR, FQNEAQ (reference sequence). The CDR3 sequence: CASSLVPGSRGEQFF. CDR3 coding DNA: TGTGCCAGCAGCTTAGTGCCCGGGAGTAGAGGTGAGCAGTTCTTC.

V is TRBV18 and J is TRBJ2-7; D perhaps matches TRBD1 (6 bases). From germline, CDR1 is KGHSH and CDR2 LQKENI. This CDR3 comprises 13 residues. V lost 0 bases and J lost 7, with 10 bases in between. The CDR3 sequence is CASSPPGQTEQYF. DNA for the CDR3: TGTGCCAGCTCACCACCTGGACAGACTGAGCAGTACTTC.

The rearrangement links TRBV2 to TRBJ2-5; D possibly corresponds to TRBD2 (5 bases). The CDR3 extends over 15 amino acids. Trimming removed 3 bases from V and 1 base from J, with 12 bases in between. Germline assignment: CDR1 SNHLY and CDR2 FYNNEI. CDR3: CASSDEGLVQETQYF. CDR3 DNA sequence: TGTGCCAGCAGTGATGAAGGACTGGTCCAAGAGACCCAGTACTTC.

In regard to this clone: At one end the junction does not follow the germline gene, possibly because of a read error. This rearrangement joins TRBV7-9 to TRBJ2-7; tentative D call: TRBD2 (6 bases). Germline assignment: CDR1 SEHNR and CDR2 FQNEAQ (reference sequence). The CDR3 extends over 13 amino acids. CDR3 protein: CSSSYPGSYEQYF. The CDR3 DNA reads as TGTTCCAGCAGCTACCCCGGGAGCTACGAGCAGTACTTC.

The J gene is TRBJ2-6, the V gene TRBV5-6; TRBD1 matches at 7 bases. Per germline, CDR1 SGHDT and CDR2 YYEEEE. This CDR3 has 16 amino acids. Germline trimming cut 0 bases from V and 2 bases from J; bases unmatched to any gene: 2. CDR3 protein: CASSLDRGTGANVLTF. DNA for the CDR3: TGTGCCAGCAGCTTGGACAGGGGAACTGGGGCCAACGTCCTGACTTTC.

The count of this clone is one. The CDR3 loop reads CAWSVISDNEQFF. The CDR3 DNA reads TGTGCCTGGAGTGTAATTTCCGACAATGAGCAGTTCTTC. This chain uses TRBV30 with TRBJ2-1; D gene uncertain. The CDR3 sequence is 13 residues long. Trimming pared 0 bases from V and 5 bases from J, leaving 8 bases between. Germline CDR1 reads GTSNPN; CDR2 reads SVGIG (reference sequence).

The chain recombines TRBV7-9 with TRBJ2-1; 10 nucleotides match TRBD1. The CDR3 has 15 residues. Germline assignment: CDR1 SEHNR and CDR2 FQNEAQ (reference sequence). Trimming removed 5 bases from V and 7 bases from J; junction bases left unmatched: 8. CDR3 in DNA: TGTGCCAGCAGCCAGCCGGGACAGGGGTTAAATGAGCAGTTCTTC. This sequence encodes CASSQPGQGLNEQFF.

This clone was counted a few times. The genes are TRBV29-1 and TRBJ2-7; 9 nucleotides line up with TRBD1. From germline, CDR1 is SQVTM and CDR2 ANQGSEA. The CDR3 length is 18 residues. Unmatched junction bases numbered 19, after V lost 2 bases and J lost 5 bases. Written as DNA, the CDR3 is TGCAGCGTTGAATTTTATGCGGGACAGGGAAGGAACGGTGACGAGCAGTACTTC. Amino acids: CSVEFYAGQGRNGDEQYF.

The chain joins TRBV2 to TRBJ2-2; tentative D call: TRBD2 (5 bases). The CDR3 sequence is 14 residues long. Germline V gene sequence: CDR1 SNHLY, CDR2 FYNNEI. Trimming stripped 8 bases from V and 1 base from J, with 11 bases between. The CDR3 coding sequence is TGTGCCAGCGGCGGGCGGCTGAACACCGGGGAGCTGTTTTTT. This gives the protein CASGGRLNTGELFF.

This chain links TRBV28 with TRBJ1-1; possible D gene TRBD1, 6 bases. The CDR3 has 12 residues. Trimming took off 2 bases at V and 11 bases at J, with 12 bases between the two ends. Germline CDR1 is MDHEN and CDR2 is SYDVKM. The chain's CDR3 is CASSLGGRVAFF. The DNA for the CDR3 is TGTGCCAGCAGTTTAGGGGGCAGGGTGGCTTTCTTT.

The gene calls are TRBV5-1 and TRBJ1-1; TRBD1 aligns across 9 bases. Germline values: CDR1 SGHRS, CDR2 YFSETQ. Losses at the gene ends were 4 bases for V and 6 bases for J; bases not matched to a gene: 7. The CDR3 is made up of 14 amino acids. Here the CDR3 DNA reads TGCGCCAGCAGCCGACAGGGGGGTTCGGCTGAAGCTTTCTTT. This translates into CASSRQGGSAEAFF.

The rearrangement joins TRBV5-4 to TRBJ2-7; TRBD2 aligns across 13 bases. The CDR3 contains 15 residues. Germline CDR1 SGHNT, CDR2 YYREEE (reference sequence). Trimming at V came to 3 bases and at J to 1 base, leaving 1 base not matched to a gene. CDR3 loop: CASSWTSGRSYEQYF. Written as DNA, the CDR3 is TGTGCCAGCAGCTGGACTAGCGGGAGATCCTACGAGCAGTACTTC.

The chain has TRBV6-1 and TRBJ2-7; no clear D gene. Germline CDR1 reads MNHNS; CDR2 reads SASEGT. V lost 0 bases and J 7 bases, leaving 13 bases between the germline ends. The CDR3 has 14 residues. The CDR3 loop reads CASSEAFLSGEQYF. CDR3 bases: TGTGCCAGCAGTGAAGCTTTCCTATCAGGAGAGCAGTACTTC.

The chain uses TRBV18 and TRBJ1-5, with 8 bases aligning to TRBD1. This CDR3 has 15 amino acids. Germline V lookup: CDR1 KGHSH, CDR2 LQKENI. The V segment lost 3 bases and the J segment 6 bases; nucleotides outside the gene matches: 7. The CDR3 sequence: CASSPGTGVSQPQHF. The CDR3 DNA reads TGTGCCAGCTCACCGGGGACAGGAGTAAGTCAGCCCCAGCATTTT.

The chain recombines TRBV28 with TRBJ1-4; D possibly corresponds to TRBD1 (5 bases). CDR1 is MDHEN, CDR2 SYDVKM, per germline. This CDR3 spans 14 amino acids. Trimming stripped 9 bases from V and 3 bases from J, with 14 bases between. DNA of the CDR3: TGTGCCAGTGTGGGGGGATTGCCTAATGAAAAACTGTTTTTT. This sequence encodes CASVGGLPNEKLFF.

V and J are TRBV5-1 and TRBJ2-5, with 7 bases that match TRBD2. The end of the DNA aligns better with TRBJ2-7, so the J call may be wrong. The CDR3 loop spans 15 amino acids. Germline V gene sequence: CDR1 SGHRS, CDR2 YFSETQ. CDR3 nucleotides: TGCGCCAGCAGTCCTTCGACGACTAGCACCTACGAGCAGTACTTC. It specifies CASSPSTTSTYEQYF.

This clone was seen more than once but under ten times. The rearrangement joins TRBV5-1 to TRBJ1-4; 9 bases fit TRBD1. The V gene's germline CDR1 is SGHRS and CDR2 YFSETQ. The CDR3 has 14 residues. Trimming at V came to 4 bases and at J to 6 bases, leaving 4 bases not matched to a gene. Here the CDR3 DNA reads TGCGCCAGCAGCGGGACAGGGATCGATGAAAAACTGTTTTTT. Translated: CASSGTGIDEKLFF.

The genes are TRBV5-4 and TRBJ2-6; TRBD1 matches 8 bases. This CDR3 contains 15 residues. The trim removed 2 bases at V and 2 bases at J, leaving 0 bases unmatched. Germline lookup yields CDR1 SGHNT and CDR2 YYREEE (reference sequence). The CDR3 region is CASSLQGAGANVLTF. The CDR3 DNA sequence: TGTGCCAGCAGCTTACAGGGGGCTGGGGCCAACGTCCTGACTTTC.

This clone was seen a few times. The genes are TRBV5-1 and TRBJ1-2; D may be TRBD1 (5 bases). Germline V gene sequence: CDR1 SGHRS, CDR2 YFSETQ. Trimming took 0 bases from V and 13 from J, leaving 16 bases between them. The CDR3 covers 13 residues. The CDR3: CASSLGRALDLTF. In DNA form, the CDR3 reads TGCGCCAGCAGCTTGGGCAGGGCGCTGGATCTCACCTTC.

The chain employs TRBV7-9 and TRBJ1-2; 9 nucleotides align to TRBD1. Per the germline V gene, CDR1 is SEHNR and CDR2 is FQNEAQ (reference sequence). The CDR3 totals 17 residues. With 5 bases clipped from V and 0 bases from J, the junction kept 10 bases outside the gene matches. CDR3 DNA: TGTGCCAGCAGCATATTACAGGGGGCAGGGGCTAACTATGGCTACACCTTC. Translated: CASSILQGAGANYGYTF.

The V gene is TRBV28, the J gene TRBJ1-1, with 7 bases identical to TRBD1. The ends lost 6 bases at V and 1 base at J; junction bases unmatched: 11. The CDR3 loop spans 16 amino acids. Germline CDR1 MDHEN, CDR2 SYDVKM. The CDR3 DNA reads as TGTGCCAGCAGGCCTCTCAGGGGGAAGGGGAACACTGAAGCTTTCTTT. It specifies CASRPLRGKGNTEAFF.

V usage is TRBV29-1 and J usage is TRBJ2-5, with 10 nucleotides matching TRBD2. The DNA end favors TRBJ2-7, so the J call may be wrong. The CDR3 is made up of 16 amino acids. The germline gives CDR1 SQVTM, CDR2 ANQGSEA. CDR3 amino acids: CSVEDGSGRAVYEQYF. CDR3 nucleotide sequence: TGCAGCGTTGAAGACGGGAGCGGGAGGGCCGTGTACGAGCAGTACTTC.

This clone appeared many times. The rearrangement joins TRBV4-2 to TRBJ1-4; unclear D gene. This CDR3 is built from 15 residues. CDR1 and CDR2 (germline): LGHNA, YNFKEQ. V was shortened by 3 bases and J by 5 bases, with 13 bases between the two germline ends. CDR3 DNA: TGTGCCAGCAGCCAGACACAAGCAGAGAATGAAAAACTGTTTTTT. It codes for CASSQTQAENEKLFF.